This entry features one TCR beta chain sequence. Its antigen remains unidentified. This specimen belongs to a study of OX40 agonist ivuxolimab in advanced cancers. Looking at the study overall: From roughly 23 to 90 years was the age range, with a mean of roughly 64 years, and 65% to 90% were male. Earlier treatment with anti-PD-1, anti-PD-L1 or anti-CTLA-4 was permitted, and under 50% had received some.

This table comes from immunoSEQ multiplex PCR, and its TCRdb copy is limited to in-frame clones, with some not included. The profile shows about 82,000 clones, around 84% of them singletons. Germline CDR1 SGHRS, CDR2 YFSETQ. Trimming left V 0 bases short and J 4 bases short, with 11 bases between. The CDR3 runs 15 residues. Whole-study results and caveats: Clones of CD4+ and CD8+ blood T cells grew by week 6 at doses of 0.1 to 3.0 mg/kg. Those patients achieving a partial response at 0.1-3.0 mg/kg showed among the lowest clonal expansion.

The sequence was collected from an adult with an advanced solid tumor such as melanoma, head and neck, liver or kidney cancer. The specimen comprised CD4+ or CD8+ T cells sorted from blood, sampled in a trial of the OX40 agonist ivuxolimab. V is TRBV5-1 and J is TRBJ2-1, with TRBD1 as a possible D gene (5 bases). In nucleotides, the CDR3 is TGCGCCAGCAGCTTGGAACAGGCAGTTTACAATGAGCAGTTCTTC. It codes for CASSLEQAVYNEQFF.